This record looks at one TCR beta chain sequence and its context. Its antigen remains unidentified. This record comes from a study of T cell responses to AZD1222 COVID-19 vaccine. General study findings and limits: Recipients of AZD1222 seropositive at baseline numbered only 5 to 7. Most donors were white British and more were female, and clonal diversity was possibly underestimated.

Germline-derived CDR1 and CDR2 are ENHRY and SYGVKD. The V end lost 2 bases, the J end lost 6 bases, and 11 bases lay between the germline ends. This CDR3 comprises 14 residues. Generated by immunoSEQ multiplex PCR, the TCRdb table keeps only in-frame clones and is missing some. The profile covers approximately 180,000 clones, with about 90% appearing a single time and roughly 7.7% taken by the ten largest. The material was peripheral blood, obtained on day 0 of AZD1222 vaccination. This clonotype was obtained from an adult in good health. This rearrangement joins TRBV10-3 to TRBJ1-3, with a possible D match to TRBD1 (5 bases). CDR3 nucleotide sequence: TGTGCCATCAGTGAGGGTCAGGGTGAAAACACCATATATTTT. Its translation is CAISEGQGENTIYF.